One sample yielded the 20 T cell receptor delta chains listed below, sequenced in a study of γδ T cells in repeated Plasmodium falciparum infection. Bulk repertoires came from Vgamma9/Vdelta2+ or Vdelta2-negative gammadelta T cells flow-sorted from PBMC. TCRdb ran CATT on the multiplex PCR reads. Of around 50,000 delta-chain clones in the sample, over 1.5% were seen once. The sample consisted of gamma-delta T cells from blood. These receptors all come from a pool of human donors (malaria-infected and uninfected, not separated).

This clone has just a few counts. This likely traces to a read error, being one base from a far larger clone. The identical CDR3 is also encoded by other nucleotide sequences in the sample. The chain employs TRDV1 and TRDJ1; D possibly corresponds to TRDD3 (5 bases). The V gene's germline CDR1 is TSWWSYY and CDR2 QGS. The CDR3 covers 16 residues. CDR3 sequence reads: CALGELRVREEDKLIF. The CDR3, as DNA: TGTGCCCTTGGGGAACTACGGGTCAGGGAAGAGGACAAACTCATCTTT.

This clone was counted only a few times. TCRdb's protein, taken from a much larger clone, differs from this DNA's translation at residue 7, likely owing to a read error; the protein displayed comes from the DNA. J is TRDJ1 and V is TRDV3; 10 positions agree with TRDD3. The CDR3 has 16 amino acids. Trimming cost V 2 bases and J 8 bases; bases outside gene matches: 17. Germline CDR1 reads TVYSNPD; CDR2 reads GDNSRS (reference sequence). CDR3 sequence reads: CAFSYECWGIMDKLIF. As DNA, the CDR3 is TGTGCCTTTTCCTACGAGTGCTGGGGGATAATGGACAAACTCATCTTT.

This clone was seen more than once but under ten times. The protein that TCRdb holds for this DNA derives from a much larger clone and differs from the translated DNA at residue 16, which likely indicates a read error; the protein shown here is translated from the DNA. The CDR3 DNA reads TGTGCTCTTGGGGAACTAAACCTACTGGGCGATACCTTATCTTACGCCGATAAACTCATCTTT. This gives the protein CALGELNLLGDTLSYADKLIF. The chain joins TRDV1 to TRDJ1; D is perhaps TRDD3 (6 bases). Germline-derived CDR1 and CDR2 are TSWWSYY and QGS. This CDR3 is 21 amino acids long. V shed 0 bases and J shed 3 bases, with 29 bases lying between them.

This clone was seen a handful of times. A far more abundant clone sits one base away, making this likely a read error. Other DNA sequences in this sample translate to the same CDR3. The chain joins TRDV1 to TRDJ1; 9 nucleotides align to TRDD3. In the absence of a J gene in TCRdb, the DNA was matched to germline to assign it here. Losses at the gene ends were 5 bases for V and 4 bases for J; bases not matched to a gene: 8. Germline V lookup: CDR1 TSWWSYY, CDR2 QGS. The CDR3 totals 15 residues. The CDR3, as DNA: TGTGCTCTTGGGCCGTACTGGGGGACAGGCGATAAACTCATCTTT. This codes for CALGPYWGTGDKLIF.

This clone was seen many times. The CDR3 reads CACVSYHRVGGYPTDKLIF. The DNA for the CDR3 is TGTGCCTGTGTTTCCTACCACCGGGTTGGGGGATACCCCACCGATAAACTCATCTTT. The rearrangement uses TRDV2 and TRDJ1; 10 positions agree with TRDD3. The junction had 18 bases not matched to a gene; V was cut back by 5 bases and J by 1 base. Looked up from germline, CDR1 is GEAIGNYY and CDR2 is EKD. The CDR3 has 19 residues.

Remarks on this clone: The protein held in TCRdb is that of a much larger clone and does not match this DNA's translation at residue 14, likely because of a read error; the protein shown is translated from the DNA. The CDR3: CALVPAHAGGGSYPDKLIF. CDR3 DNA: TGTGCTCTTGTACCAGCGCACGCTGGCGGGGGGTCTTACCCCGATAAACTCATCTTT. The V call is TRDV1, the J call TRDJ1, with D maybe TRDD3 (5 bases). CDR1 and CDR2 (germline): TSWWSYY, QGS. This CDR3 is 19 amino acids long. With 7 bases removed from V and 3 bases from J, the gap between germline ends came to 30 bases.

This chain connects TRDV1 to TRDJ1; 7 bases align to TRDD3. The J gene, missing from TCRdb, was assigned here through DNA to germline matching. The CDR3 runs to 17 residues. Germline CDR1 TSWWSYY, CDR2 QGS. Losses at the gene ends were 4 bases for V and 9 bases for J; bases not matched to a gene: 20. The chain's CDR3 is CALGGKVLRRGIGELIF. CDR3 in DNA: TGTGCTCTTGGGGGCAAAGTACTTCGGCGGGGGATTGGGGAACTCATCTTT.

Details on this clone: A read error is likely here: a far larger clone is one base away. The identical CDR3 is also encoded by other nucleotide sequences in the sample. CDR3 nucleotide sequence: TGTGCTCTTGGGGAACTCAGGTCTCCCCTACTGGGGGATCCCCATAAACTCATCTTT. Translated: CALGELRSPLLGDPHKLIF. The V gene is TRDV1, the J gene TRDJ1, with 10 bases identical to TRDD3. Matching the DNA to germline supplied the J gene, which TCRdb does not give. Germline CDR1 and CDR2: TSWWSYY and QGS. J gave up 6 bases and V 0 bases, and 16 bases lay outside the gene matches. This CDR3 spans 19 amino acids.

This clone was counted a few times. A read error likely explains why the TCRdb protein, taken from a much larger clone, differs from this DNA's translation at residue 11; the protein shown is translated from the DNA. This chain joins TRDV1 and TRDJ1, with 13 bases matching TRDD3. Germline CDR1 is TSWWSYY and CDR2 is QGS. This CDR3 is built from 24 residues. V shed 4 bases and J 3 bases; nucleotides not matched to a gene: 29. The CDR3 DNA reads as TGTGCTCTTGGGGCCCGCCTTCCTACCAATAGACTGGGGGATACGGAGGTCAGATCCGATAAACTCATCTTT. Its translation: CALGARLPTNRLGDTEVRSDKLIF.

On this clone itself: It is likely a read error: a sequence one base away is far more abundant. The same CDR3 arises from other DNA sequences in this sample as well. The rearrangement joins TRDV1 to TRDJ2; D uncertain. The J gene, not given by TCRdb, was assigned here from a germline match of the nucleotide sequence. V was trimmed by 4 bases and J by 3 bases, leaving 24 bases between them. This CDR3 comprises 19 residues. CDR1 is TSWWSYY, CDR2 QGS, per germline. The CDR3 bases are TGTGCTCTTGGGGGGCTACGGGCCAGCACCCTAACCCTGACAGCACAACTCTTCTTT. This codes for CALGGLRASTLTLTAQLFF.

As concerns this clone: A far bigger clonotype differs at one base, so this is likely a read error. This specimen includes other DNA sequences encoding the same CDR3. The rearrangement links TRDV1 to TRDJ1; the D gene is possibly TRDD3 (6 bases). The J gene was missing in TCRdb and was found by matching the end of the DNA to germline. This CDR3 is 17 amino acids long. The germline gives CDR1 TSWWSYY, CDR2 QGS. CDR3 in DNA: TGTGCTCTCGGGGATCTCACAGGGGGCCCTGCACCCGATAAACTCATCTTT. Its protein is CALGDLTGGPAPDKLIF.

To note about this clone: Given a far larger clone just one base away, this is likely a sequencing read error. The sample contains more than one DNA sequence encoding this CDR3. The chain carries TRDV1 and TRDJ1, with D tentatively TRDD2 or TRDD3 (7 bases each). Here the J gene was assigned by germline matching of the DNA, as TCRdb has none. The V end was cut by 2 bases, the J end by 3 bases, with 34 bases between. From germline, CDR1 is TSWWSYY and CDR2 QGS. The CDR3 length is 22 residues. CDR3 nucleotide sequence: TGTGCTCTTGGGGAAACCTTTGGTTCCTACGAAGAGGCTGGGGGGTACGCCGATAAACTCATCTTT. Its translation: CALGETFGSYEEAGGYADKLIF.

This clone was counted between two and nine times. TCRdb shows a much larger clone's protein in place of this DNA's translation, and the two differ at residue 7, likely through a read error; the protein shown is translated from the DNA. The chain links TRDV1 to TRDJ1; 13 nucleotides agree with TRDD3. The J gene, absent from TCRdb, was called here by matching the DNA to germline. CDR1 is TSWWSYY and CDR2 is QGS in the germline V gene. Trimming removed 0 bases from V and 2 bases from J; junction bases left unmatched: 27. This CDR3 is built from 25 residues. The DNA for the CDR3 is TGTGCTCTTGGGGAACTTAGACTCCTACGGTTACTGGGGGATACGCGTATCCGAAAGACCGATAAACTCATCTTT. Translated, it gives CALGELRLLRLLGDTRIRKTDKLIF.

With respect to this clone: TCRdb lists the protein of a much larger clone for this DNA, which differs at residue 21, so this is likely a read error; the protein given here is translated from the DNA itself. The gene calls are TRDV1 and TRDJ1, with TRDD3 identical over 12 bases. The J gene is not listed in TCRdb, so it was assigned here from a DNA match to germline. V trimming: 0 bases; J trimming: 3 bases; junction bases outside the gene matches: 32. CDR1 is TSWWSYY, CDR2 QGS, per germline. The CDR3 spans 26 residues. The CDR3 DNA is TGTGCTCTTGGGGAACTTTCCGTCTACGCGGGACCTGGGGGATACGGGACAGCTTTGGACGCCGATAAACTCATCTTT. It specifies CALGELSVYAGPGGYGTALDADKLIF.

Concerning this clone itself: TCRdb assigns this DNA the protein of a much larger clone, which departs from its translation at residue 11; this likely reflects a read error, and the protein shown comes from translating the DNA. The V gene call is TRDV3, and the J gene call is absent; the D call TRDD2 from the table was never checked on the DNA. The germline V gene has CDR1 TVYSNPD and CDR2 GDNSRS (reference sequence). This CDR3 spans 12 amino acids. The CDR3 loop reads CAFKPYTDKLTF. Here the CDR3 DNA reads TGTGCCTTTAAACCCTACACCGATAAACTCACCTTT.

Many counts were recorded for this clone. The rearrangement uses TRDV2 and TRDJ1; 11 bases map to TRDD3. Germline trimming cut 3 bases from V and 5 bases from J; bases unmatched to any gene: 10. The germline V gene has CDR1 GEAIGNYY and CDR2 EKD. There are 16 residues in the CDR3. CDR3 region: CACDPLGDTFQDKLIF. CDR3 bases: TGTGCCTGTGACCCCCTGGGGGATACATTTCAAGATAAACTCATCTTT.

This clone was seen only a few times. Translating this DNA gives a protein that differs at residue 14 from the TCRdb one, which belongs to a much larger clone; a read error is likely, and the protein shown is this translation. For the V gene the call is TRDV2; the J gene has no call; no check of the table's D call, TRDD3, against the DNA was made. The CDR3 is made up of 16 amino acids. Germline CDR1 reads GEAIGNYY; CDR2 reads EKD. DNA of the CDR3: TGTGCCTGGGGATTCTCGTACTGGGGGATACTCGATAAACCCATCTTT. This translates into CAWGFSYWGILDKPIF.

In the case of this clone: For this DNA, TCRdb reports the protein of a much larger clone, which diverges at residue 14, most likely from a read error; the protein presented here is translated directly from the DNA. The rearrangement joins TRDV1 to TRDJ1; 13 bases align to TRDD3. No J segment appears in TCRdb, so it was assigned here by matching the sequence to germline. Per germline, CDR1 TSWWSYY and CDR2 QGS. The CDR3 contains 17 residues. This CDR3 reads CALGTSYWGIRVDRLIF. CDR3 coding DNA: TGTGCTCTTGGGACTTCCTACTGGGGGATACGGGTCGATAGACTCATCTTT.

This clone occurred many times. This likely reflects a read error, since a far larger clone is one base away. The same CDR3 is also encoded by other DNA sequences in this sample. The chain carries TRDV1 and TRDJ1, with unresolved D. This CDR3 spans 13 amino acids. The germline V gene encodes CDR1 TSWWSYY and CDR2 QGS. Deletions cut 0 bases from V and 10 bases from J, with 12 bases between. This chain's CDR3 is CALGELWTPRLIF. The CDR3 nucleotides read TGTGCTCTTGGGGAACTATGGACCCCCAGACTCATCTTT.

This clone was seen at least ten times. Here the CDR3 reads CACDTVERLGDVYTDKLIF. The DNA of the CDR3 is TGTGCCTGTGACACCGTTGAGCGTCTGGGGGACGTGTACACCGATAAACTCATCTTT. The V call is TRDV2, the J call TRDJ1; 8 bases map to TRDD3. This CDR3 comprises 19 residues. CDR1 and CDR2 from the germline V gene are GEAIGNYY and EKD. V gave up 0 bases and J gave up 0 bases; unmatched junction bases: 14.